Following are 30 T cell receptor beta chains from one sample sequenced in a study of T cell responses to AZD1222 COVID-19 vaccine. The method was immunoSEQ multiplex PCR; TCRdb's version includes in-frame clones alone and lacks a portion of them. Of some 150,000 clones in the sample, 70% to 90% were seen once. Sequenced here: peripheral blood, sampled on day 0 of AZD1222 vaccination. The origin of the receptors is an adult in good health.

The chain recombines TRBV7-9 with TRBJ1-2; TRBD1 agrees at 7 bases. V lost 4 bases, J lost 4 bases, and 9 bases stayed unmatched. The CDR3 loop spans 15 amino acids. Germline loops: CDR1 SEHNR, CDR2 FQNEAQ (reference sequence). The CDR3 spells CASSSPPGTAYGYTF. As DNA, the CDR3 is TGTGCCAGCAGCTCGCCGCCCGGGACAGCCTATGGCTACACCTTC.

This clone was observed a handful of times. V gene TRBV28 combines with J gene TRBJ2-3, with D maybe TRBD1 (5 bases). Per the germline V gene, CDR1 is MDHEN and CDR2 is SYDVKM. Trimming pared 3 bases from V and 5 bases from J, leaving 9 bases between. The CDR3 loop spans 13 amino acids. The CDR3 sequence: CASSLTVLDTQYF. Written as DNA, the CDR3 is TGTGCCAGCAGTTTGACAGTACTAGATACGCAGTATTTT.

This clone came up a few times. The chain uses TRBV27 and TRBJ1-1; D is perhaps TRBD1 (5 bases). The germline V and J ends were trimmed by 6 bases and 3 bases, with 17 bases remaining between them. Germline CDR1 is MNHEY and CDR2 is SMNVEV (reference sequence). This CDR3 is built from 15 residues. This CDR3 is CASSSQSSGDTEAFF. CDR3 nucleotide sequence: TGTGCCAGCAGCTCCCAGTCCTCGGGGGACACTGAAGCTTTCTTT.

V is TRBV9 and J is TRBJ2-4; D is perhaps TRBD2 (6 bases). The CDR3 has 14 amino acids. V was pared by 0 bases and J by 7 bases, with 11 bases between. CDR1 and CDR2 (germline): SGDLS, YYNGEE. The CDR3 sequence is CASSVDRGGNIQYF. In DNA, the CDR3 is TGTGCCAGCAGCGTAGACAGAGGAGGGAACATTCAGTACTTC.

The CDR3 protein is CASSPAGGARDTQYF. The CDR3 bases are TGTGCCAGCTCACCAGCCGGGGGGGCAAGAGATACGCAGTATTTT. The rearrangement joins TRBV18 to TRBJ2-3; TRBD2 agrees at 8 bases. The junction had 6 bases not matched to a gene; V was cut back by 2 bases and J by 5 bases. This CDR3 is 15 amino acids long. Per germline, CDR1 KGHSH and CDR2 LQKENI.

This clone came up once. The rearrangement links TRBV7-2 to TRBJ2-5; 7 nucleotides agree with TRBD2. Germline CDR1 and CDR2: SGHTA and FQGNSA. The CDR3 runs 14 residues. Trimming removed 6 bases from V and 3 bases from J; junction bases left unmatched: 7. CDR3 nucleotide sequence: TGTGCCAGCAGGAGGGGCGCGGGGGAAGAGACCCAGTACTTC. Translating it yields CASRRGAGEETQYF. The full variable domain, completed using reference TRBV7-2 and TRBJ2-5, is GAGVSQSPSNKVTEKGKDVELRCDPISGHTALYWYRQSLGQGLEFLIYFQGNSAPDKSGLPSDRFSAERTGGSVSTLTIQRTQQEDSAVYLCASRRGAGEETQYFGPGTRLLVL.

This chain links TRBV3-1 (or the pseudogene TRBV3-2) with TRBJ2-5; 7 positions match TRBD2. Per the germline V gene, CDR1 is LGHDT and CDR2 is YNNKEL (reference sequence). V lost 3 bases, J lost 0 bases, and 7 bases stayed unmatched. The CDR3 extends over 16 amino acids. DNA of the CDR3: TGTGCCAGCAGCCAGCCCGACCTAGCGGACCAAGAGACCCAGTACTTC. Residues: CASSQPDLADQETQYF.

The rearrangement joins TRBV29-1 to TRBJ2-1, with D unresolved. From germline, CDR1 is SQVTM and CDR2 ANQGSEA. The CDR3 length is 15 residues. V was pared by 3 bases and J by 6 bases, with 18 bases between. The CDR3 sequence is CSVEVLGLSGNEQFF. The CDR3 DNA reads as TGCAGCGTTGAGGTCTTAGGGCTTTCCGGCAATGAGCAGTTCTTC.

The chain carries TRBV30 and TRBJ2-2, with 7 bases identical to TRBD1. The CDR3 is made up of 13 amino acids. The germline CDR1 and CDR2 sequences are GTSNPN and SVGIG (reference sequence). V shed 7 bases, J shed 5 bases, and the junction held 7 bases outside the gene matches. The CDR3 here is CASQGVWTGELFF. DNA of the CDR3: TGTGCCTCCCAGGGGGTGTGGACCGGGGAGCTGTTTTTT.

The CDR3 spells CAIRDRDRSSYEQYF. Here the CDR3 DNA reads TGTGCCATCAGGGACAGGGACAGGAGCTCCTACGAGCAGTACTTC. The chain joins TRBV10-3 to TRBJ2-7; TRBD1 agrees at 8 bases. The CDR3 is made up of 15 amino acids. Germline CDR1 ENHRY, CDR2 SYGVKD. Germline trimming cut 6 bases from V and 0 bases from J; bases unmatched to any gene: 7.

The chain combines TRBV6-5 with TRBJ1-1, with D perhaps TRBD1 (5 bases). Per germline, CDR1 MNHEY and CDR2 SVGAGI. The CDR3 consists of 16 residues. V was trimmed by 0 bases and J by 4 bases, leaving 15 bases between them. CDR3 residues: CASSYSSTGGSTEAFF. In nucleotides, the CDR3 is TGTGCCAGCAGTTACTCGTCGACTGGGGGGAGCACTGAAGCTTTCTTT.

This CDR3 reads CSGAGTSEYNEQFF. CDR3 nucleotides: TGCAGCGGGGCCGGGACTAGCGAATACAATGAGCAGTTCTTC. The chain links TRBV29-1 to TRBJ2-1; 10 bases are a match to TRBD2. The CDR3 is 14 amino acids. Losses at the gene ends were 7 bases for V and 4 bases for J; bases not matched to a gene: 7. CDR1 and CDR2 (germline): SQVTM, ANQGSEA.

The chain uses TRBV30 and TRBJ1-5; D is uncertain. The CDR3 runs 13 residues. V lost 4 bases and J 3 bases, leaving 10 bases between the germline ends. Per the germline V gene, CDR1 is GTSNPN and CDR2 is SVGIG (reference sequence). Written as DNA, the CDR3 is TGTGCCTGGACTGTGGGTCCCAATCAGCCCCAGCATTTT. Translation: CAWTVGPNQPQHF.

The chain links TRBV19 to TRBJ1-4; no clear D. CDR1 LNHDA and CDR2 SQIVND come from the germline V gene (reference sequence). The germline V and J ends were trimmed by 5 bases and 5 bases, with 12 bases remaining between them. The CDR3 sequence is 14 residues long. In nucleotides, the CDR3 is TGTGCCAGTAGTCTGAGCAGATTAAATGAAAAACTGTTTTTT. Translated: CASSLSRLNEKLFF.

The chain links TRBV19 to TRBJ2-7, with 7 bases identical to TRBD2. CDR1 and CDR2 from the germline V gene are LNHDA and SQIVND (reference sequence). The CDR3 length is 16 residues. With 1 base clipped from V and 1 base from J, the junction kept 7 bases outside the gene matches. This CDR3 is CASSIVAGGSSYEQYF. The CDR3 nucleotides are TGTGCCAGTAGTATAGTAGCGGGCGGGAGTTCCTACGAGCAGTACTTC.

The chain carries TRBV30 and TRBJ1-2; TRBD1 matches at 8 bases. J was trimmed by 7 bases and V by 2 bases; bases with no gene match: 9. The CDR3 has 14 residues. Germline V gene sequence: CDR1 GTSNPN, CDR2 SVGIG (reference sequence). The chain's CDR3 is CAWSSGGGLGGYTF. DNA of the CDR3: TGTGCCTGGAGTTCAGGGGGCGGTTTGGGTGGCTACACCTTC.

This chain uses TRBV3-1 (or the pseudogene TRBV3-2) with TRBJ1-6; no clear D gene. Germline CDR1 is LGHDT and CDR2 is YNNKEL (reference sequence). Trimming stripped 7 bases from V and 10 bases from J, with 11 bases between. The CDR3 length is 12 residues. The CDR3 loop reads CASNFQESPLHF. CDR3 in DNA: TGTGCCAGCAACTTCCAGGAGTCACCCCTCCACTTT.

This chain connects TRBV27 to TRBJ2-5; 7 bases agree with TRBD2. This CDR3 is 13 amino acids long. Losses at the gene ends were 8 bases for V and 5 bases for J; bases not matched to a gene: 8. The V gene's germline CDR1 is MNHEY and CDR2 SMNVEV (reference sequence). The DNA of the CDR3 is TGTGCCAGCTCACTCGGGAGGCTGGAGACCCAGTACTTC. It is translated as CASSLGRLETQYF.

The DNA of the CDR3 is TGCGCCAGCAGGGATGGGACTAGCATCCAAGAGACCCAGTACTTC. Protein: CASRDGTSIQETQYF. The rearrangement uses TRBV5-1 and TRBJ2-5; TRBD2 agrees at 9 bases. Germline CDR1 SGHRS, CDR2 YFSETQ. The CDR3 length is 15 residues. J lost 1 base, V lost 5 bases, and 6 bases had no gene match.

The chain carries TRBV6-1 and TRBJ1-6, with 7 bases lining up with TRBD1. Germline trimming cut 1 base from V and 6 bases from J; bases unmatched to any gene: 3. Germline CDR1 reads MNHNS; CDR2 reads SASEGT. There are 15 residues in the CDR3. The CDR3 is CASSEVGTVNSPLHF. CDR3 nucleotides: TGTGCCAGCAGTGAAGTGGGGACAGTTAATTCACCCCTCCACTTT.

This chain connects TRBV7-6 to TRBJ1-2; possibly TRBD1 for D (6 bases). With 5 bases removed from V and 3 bases from J, the gap between germline ends came to 13 bases. The CDR3 contains 14 residues. Looked up from germline, CDR1 is SGHVS and CDR2 is FNYEAQ. Here the CDR3 DNA reads TGTGCCAGCAGCAAACAGGAGGGGGACTATGGCTACACCTTC. The encoded protein is CASSKQEGDYGYTF.

This clone occurred once. V gene TRBV19 combines with J gene TRBJ1-1, with D perhaps TRBD1 (5 bases). Germline CDR1 reads LNHDA; CDR2 reads SQIVND (reference sequence). This CDR3 is built from 12 residues. V lost 11 bases to trimming and J lost 5 bases, with 15 bases between them. CDR3 protein: CASRGGRTEAFF. DNA for the CDR3: TGTGCCTCCCGGGGGGGGAGGACTGAAGCTTTCTTT.

This chain uses TRBV7-9 with TRBJ2-2, with 7 bases matching TRBD2. The V gene's germline CDR1 is SEHNR and CDR2 FQNEAQ (reference sequence). The CDR3 totals 14 residues. Trimming removed 5 bases from V and 7 bases from J; junction bases left unmatched: 7. CDR3 sequence reads: CASSPGTTYGELFF. The CDR3 coding sequence is TGTGCCAGCAGCCCCGGGACTACCTACGGGGAGCTGTTTTTT.

The rearrangement joins TRBV28 to TRBJ1-5, with a possible D match to TRBD1 (5 bases). This CDR3 has 16 amino acids. V was shortened by 6 bases and J by 7 bases, with 22 bases between the two germline ends. The germline CDR1 and CDR2 sequences are MDHEN and SYDVKM. CDR3 in DNA: TGTGCCAGCAGCAGTGACCGGGACCTCCCTGGGCAGCCCCAGCATTTT. It specifies CASSSDRDLPGQPQHF.

This clone was found once. J is TRBJ1-3 and V is TRBV7-8; no clear D gene. Trimming cost V 1 base and J 1 base, with 8 bases left between them. Germline values: CDR1 SGHVS, CDR2 FQNEAQ. The CDR3 totals 15 residues. CDR3 DNA sequence: TGTGCCAGCAGCTTAGGTGCCGGGTCTGGAAACACCATATATTTT. Residues: CASSLGAGSGNTIYF.

The genes are TRBV4-2 and TRBJ1-1; 9 bases map to TRBD1. Germline CDR1 reads LGHNA; CDR2 reads YNFKEQ. The CDR3 is 17 amino acids. The trim removed 4 bases at V and 4 bases at J, leaving 13 bases unmatched. CDR3 amino acids: CASSRRDRDELGTEAFF. The DNA for the CDR3 is TGTGCCAGCAGCCGCCGGGACAGGGATGAACTGGGCACTGAAGCTTTCTTT.

V usage is TRBV7-9 and J usage is TRBJ2-7; TRBD2 matches 11 bases. The V gene end was trimmed by 4 bases and the J gene end by 0 bases; junction bases not matched to a gene: 8. Per germline, CDR1 SEHNR and CDR2 FQNEAQ (reference sequence). The CDR3 sequence is 17 residues long. In DNA form, the CDR3 reads TGTGCCAGCAGCTCAACTAGCGGGGGCTCCCCCTCCTACGAGCAGTACTTC. This translates into CASSSTSGGSPSYEQYF.

This chain joins TRBV3-1 (or the pseudogene TRBV3-2) and TRBJ1-5; D may be TRBD1 (5 bases). CDR3 size: 14 residues. V was cut by 4 bases and J by 4 bases, with 11 bases left in between. In germline, CDR1 is LGHDT, CDR2 YNNKEL (reference sequence). CDR3 sequence: CASSRGEGNQPQHF. The CDR3 coding sequence is TGTGCCAGCAGCCGCGGAGAGGGGAATCAGCCCCAGCATTTT.

The gene calls are TRBV6-6 and TRBJ2-7, with 8 bases lining up with TRBD1. The germline gives CDR1 MNHNY, CDR2 SVGAGI (reference sequence). The CDR3 consists of 14 residues. The junction had 10 bases not matched to a gene; V was cut back by 6 bases and J by 6 bases. The CDR3 region has the DNA TGTGCCAGCAGCGGAGGACAGGGTAGGTCCGAGCAGTACTTC. Amino acids: CASSGGQGRSEQYF.

The V call is TRBV19, the J call TRBJ2-3; TRBD1 matches 8 bases. The V segment lost 2 bases and the J segment 3 bases; nucleotides outside the gene matches: 16. CDR1 is LNHDA and CDR2 is SQIVND in the germline V gene (reference sequence). The CDR3 is made up of 19 amino acids. The CDR3, as DNA: TGTGCCAGTAGTATACATTTCTCCCAGGGGGCAATAAGTACAGATACGCAGTATTTT. This codes for CASSIHFSQGAISTDTQYF.